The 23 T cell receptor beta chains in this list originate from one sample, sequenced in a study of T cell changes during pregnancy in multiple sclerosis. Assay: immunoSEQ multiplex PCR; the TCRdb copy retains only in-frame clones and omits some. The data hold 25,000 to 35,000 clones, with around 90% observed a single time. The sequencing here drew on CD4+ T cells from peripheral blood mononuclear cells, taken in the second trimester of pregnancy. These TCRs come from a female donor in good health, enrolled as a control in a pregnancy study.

The CDR3 sequence is CASSPGTGPDEQFF. DNA of the CDR3: TGTGCCAGCAGTCCCGGGACAGGGCCCGATGAGCAGTTCTTC. This chain joins TRBV2 and TRBJ2-1; 9 nucleotides match TRBD1. The CDR3 is made up of 14 amino acids. In germline, CDR1 is SNHLY, CDR2 FYNNEI. V was pared by 5 bases and J by 8 bases, with 7 bases of the junction left unmatched.

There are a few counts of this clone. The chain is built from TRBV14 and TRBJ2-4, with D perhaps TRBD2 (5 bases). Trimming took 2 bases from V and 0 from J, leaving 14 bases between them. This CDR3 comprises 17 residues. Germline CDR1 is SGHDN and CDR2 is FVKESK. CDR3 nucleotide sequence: TGTGCCAGCAGCCAAACGCGAGGGTCTCCAGCCAAAAACATTCAGTACTTC. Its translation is CASSQTRGSPAKNIQYF.

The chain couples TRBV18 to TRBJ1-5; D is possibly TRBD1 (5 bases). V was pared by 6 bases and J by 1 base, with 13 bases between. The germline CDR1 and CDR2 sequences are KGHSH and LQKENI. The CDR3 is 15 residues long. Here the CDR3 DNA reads TGTGCCAGCTCTATGGGGGGGATGAGCAATCAGCCCCAGCATTTT. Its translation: CASSMGGMSNQPQHF. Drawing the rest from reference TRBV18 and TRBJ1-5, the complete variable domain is NAGVMQNPRHLVRRRGQEARLRCSPMKGHSHVYWYRQLPEEGLKFMVYLQKENIIDESGMPKERFSAEFPKEGPSILRIQQVVRGDSAAYFCASSMGGMSNQPQHFGDGTRLSIL.

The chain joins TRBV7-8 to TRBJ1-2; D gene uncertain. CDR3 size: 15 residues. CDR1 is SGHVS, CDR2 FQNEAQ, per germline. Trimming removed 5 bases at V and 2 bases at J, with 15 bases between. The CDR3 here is CASSPGVSGNYGYTF. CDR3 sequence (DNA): TGTGCCAGCAGCCCCGGAGTATCCGGCAACTATGGCTACACCTTC.

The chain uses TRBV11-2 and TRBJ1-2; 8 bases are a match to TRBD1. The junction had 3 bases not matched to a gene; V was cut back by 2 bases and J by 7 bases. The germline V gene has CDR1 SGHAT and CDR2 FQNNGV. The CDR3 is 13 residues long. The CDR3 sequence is CASSLQGAGGYTF. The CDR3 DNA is TGTGCCAGCAGCTTACAGGGGGCGGGTGGCTACACCTTC.

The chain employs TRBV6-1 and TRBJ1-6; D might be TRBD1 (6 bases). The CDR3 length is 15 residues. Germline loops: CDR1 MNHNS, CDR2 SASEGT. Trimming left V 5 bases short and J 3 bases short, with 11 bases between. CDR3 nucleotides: TGTGCCAGCAGTAAGACAGGCGACTATAATTCACCCCTCCACTTT. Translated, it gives CASSKTGDYNSPLHF.

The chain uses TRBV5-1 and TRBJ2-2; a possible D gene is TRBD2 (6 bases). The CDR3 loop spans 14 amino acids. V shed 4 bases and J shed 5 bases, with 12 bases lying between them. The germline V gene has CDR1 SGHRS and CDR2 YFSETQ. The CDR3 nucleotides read TGCGCCAGCAGCCGCCCAGGGAGGACCGGGGAGCTGTTTTTT. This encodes CASSRPGRTGELFF.

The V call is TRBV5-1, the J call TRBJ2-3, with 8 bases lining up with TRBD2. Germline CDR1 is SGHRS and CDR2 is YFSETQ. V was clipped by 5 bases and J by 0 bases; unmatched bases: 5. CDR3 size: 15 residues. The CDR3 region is CASRALAVSTDTQYF. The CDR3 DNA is TGCGCCAGCAGGGCACTAGCGGTTAGCACAGATACGCAGTATTTT.

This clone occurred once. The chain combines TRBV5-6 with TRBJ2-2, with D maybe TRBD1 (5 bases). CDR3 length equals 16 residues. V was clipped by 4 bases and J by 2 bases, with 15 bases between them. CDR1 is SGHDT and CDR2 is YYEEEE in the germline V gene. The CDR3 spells CASSQIVGANTGELFF. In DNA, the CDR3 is TGTGCCAGCAGCCAGATCGTAGGGGCCAACACCGGGGAGCTGTTTTTT.

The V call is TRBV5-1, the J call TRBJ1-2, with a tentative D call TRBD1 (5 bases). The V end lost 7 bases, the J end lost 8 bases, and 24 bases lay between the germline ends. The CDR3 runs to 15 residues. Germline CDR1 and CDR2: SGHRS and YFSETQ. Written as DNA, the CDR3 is TGCGCCAGCTCCCGTGAACAGGTCGGCCGTAAAGGCTACACCTTC. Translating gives CASSREQVGRKGYTF.

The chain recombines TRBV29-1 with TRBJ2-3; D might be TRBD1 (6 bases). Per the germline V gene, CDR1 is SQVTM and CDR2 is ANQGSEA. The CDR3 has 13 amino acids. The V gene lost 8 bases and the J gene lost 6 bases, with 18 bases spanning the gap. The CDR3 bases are TGCAGCCACTCAGGGGCGGATCCGGATACGCAGTATTTT. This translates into CSHSGADPDTQYF.

The CDR3: CASSKDGATNEKLFF. CDR3 in DNA: TGTGCCAGCAGTAAGGACGGGGCAACTAATGAAAAACTGTTTTTT. The rearrangement uses TRBV6-5 and TRBJ1-4, with unresolved D. Trimming shortened V by 5 bases and J by 0 bases, and 10 bases separated the two germline ends. The CDR3 spans 15 residues. Per the germline V gene, CDR1 is MNHEY and CDR2 is SVGAGI.

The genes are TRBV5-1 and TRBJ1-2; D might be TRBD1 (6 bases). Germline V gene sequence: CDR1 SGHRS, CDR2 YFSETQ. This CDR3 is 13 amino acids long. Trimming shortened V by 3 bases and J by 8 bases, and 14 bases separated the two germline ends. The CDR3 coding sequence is TGCGCCAGCAGCTCCACAGGGCTCGGCGGCTACACCTTC. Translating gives CASSSTGLGGYTF.

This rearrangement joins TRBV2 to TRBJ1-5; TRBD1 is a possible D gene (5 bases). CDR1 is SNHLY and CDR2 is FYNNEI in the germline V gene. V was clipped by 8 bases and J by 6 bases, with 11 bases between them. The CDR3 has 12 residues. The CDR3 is CASHDQGQPQHF. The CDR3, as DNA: TGTGCCAGCCACGACCAGGGTCAGCCCCAGCATTTT.

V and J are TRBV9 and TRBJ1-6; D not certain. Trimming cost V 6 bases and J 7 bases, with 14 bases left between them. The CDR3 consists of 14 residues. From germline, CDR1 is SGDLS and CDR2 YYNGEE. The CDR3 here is CASNPGGGNSPLHF. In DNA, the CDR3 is TGTGCCAGCAACCCGGGAGGCGGGAATTCACCCCTCCACTTT.

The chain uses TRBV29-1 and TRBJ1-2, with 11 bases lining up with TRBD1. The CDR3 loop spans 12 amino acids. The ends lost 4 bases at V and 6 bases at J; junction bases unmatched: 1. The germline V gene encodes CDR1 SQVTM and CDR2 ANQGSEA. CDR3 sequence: CSVGDRGNGYTF. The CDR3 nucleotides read TGCAGCGTTGGGGACAGGGGGAATGGCTACACCTTC.

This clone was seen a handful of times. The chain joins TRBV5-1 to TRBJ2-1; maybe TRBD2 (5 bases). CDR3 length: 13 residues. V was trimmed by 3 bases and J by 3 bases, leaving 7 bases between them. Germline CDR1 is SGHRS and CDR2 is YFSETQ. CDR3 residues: CASSSSGYNEQFF. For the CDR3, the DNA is TGCGCCAGCAGCTCCAGCGGCTACAATGAGCAGTTCTTC.

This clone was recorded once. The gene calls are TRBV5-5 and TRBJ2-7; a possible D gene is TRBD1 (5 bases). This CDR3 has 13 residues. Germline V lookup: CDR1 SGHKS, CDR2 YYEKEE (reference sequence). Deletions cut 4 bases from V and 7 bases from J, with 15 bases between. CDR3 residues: CASSGQGLREQYF. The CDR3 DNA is TGTGCCAGCAGCGGACAAGGATTAAGGGAGCAGTACTTC.

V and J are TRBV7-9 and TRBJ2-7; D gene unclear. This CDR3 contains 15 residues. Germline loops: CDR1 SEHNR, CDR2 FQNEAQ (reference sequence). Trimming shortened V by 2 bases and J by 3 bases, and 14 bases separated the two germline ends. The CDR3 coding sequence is TGTGCCAGCAGCTTATCGGCGCTAGTCAGCTACGAGCAGTACTTC. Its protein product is CASSLSALVSYEQYF.

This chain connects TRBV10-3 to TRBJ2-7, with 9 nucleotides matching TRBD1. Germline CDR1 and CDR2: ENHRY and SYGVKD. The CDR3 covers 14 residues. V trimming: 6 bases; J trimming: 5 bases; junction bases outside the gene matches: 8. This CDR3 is CAIRGQGYWDEQYF. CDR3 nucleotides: TGTGCCATCAGAGGACAGGGGTACTGGGACGAGCAGTACTTC.

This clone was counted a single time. CDR3 loop: CASSYSILAGGYEQYF. CDR3 bases: TGTGCCAGCAGTTACTCGATATTAGCAGGGGGCTACGAGCAGTACTTC. The rearrangement uses TRBV6-5 and TRBJ2-7; 7 nucleotides match TRBD1. This CDR3 has 16 residues. V shed 0 bases, J shed 3 bases, and the junction held 8 bases outside the gene matches. Looked up from germline, CDR1 is MNHEY and CDR2 is SVGAGI.

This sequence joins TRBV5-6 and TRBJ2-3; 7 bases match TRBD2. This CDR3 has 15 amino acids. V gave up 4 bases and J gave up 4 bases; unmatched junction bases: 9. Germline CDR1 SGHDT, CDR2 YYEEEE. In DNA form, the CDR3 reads TGTGCCAGCAGCGAGAGCGGGACTGGGGCAGATACGCAGTATTTT. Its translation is CASSESGTGADTQYF.

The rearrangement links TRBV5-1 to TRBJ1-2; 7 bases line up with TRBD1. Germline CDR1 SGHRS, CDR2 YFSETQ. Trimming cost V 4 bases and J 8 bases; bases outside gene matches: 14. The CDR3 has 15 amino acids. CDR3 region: CASSTDRDSSGGYTF. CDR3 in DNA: TGCGCCAGCAGCACCGACAGGGACTCGTCGGGGGGCTACACCTTC.